Listed here are 30 T cell receptor beta chains from one sample, sequenced in a study of T cells expressing NK-cell markers. Reanalyzing the 5' RACE reads, TCRdb keeps one entry per CDR3 protein, without DNA. The table gives roughly 170,000 distinct CDR3 sequences; the top ten clones make up about a fifth of it. Sequenced: blood T cells: a sorted CD56 or NKG2C T cell subset, CD4+ or CD8+ T cells, or bulk PBMC T cells (not recorded which). All receptors derive from a woman between 18 and 70 years old in good health.

This chain uses TRBV5-1 with TRBJ1-1. The CDR3 spans 13 residues. Germline V lookup: CDR1 SGHRS, CDR2 YFSETQ. The CDR3 loop is CASRTSVNTEAFF.

The chain has TRBV12-3 or TRBV12-4 and TRBJ1-2. The CDR3 spans 17 residues. The CDR3 reads CASSRPSGSSSNYGYTF.

The rearrangement links TRBV2 to TRBJ1-2. The CDR3 length is 14 residues. Per the germline V gene, CDR1 is SNHLY and CDR2 is FYNNEI. Here the CDR3 reads CASSGGLGYYGYTF.

V and J are TRBV5-1 and TRBJ2-2. The CDR3 sequence is 14 residues long. The V gene's germline CDR1 is SGHRS and CDR2 YFSETQ. The CDR3 reads CASSRVGGTGELFF.

V is TRBV3-1 and J is TRBJ2-3; TCRdb's D call, TRBD2, is unchecked because there is no DNA. This CDR3 spans 15 amino acids. The germline V gene encodes CDR1 LGHDT and CDR2 YNNKEL (reference sequence). The CDR3 protein is CASSQVGRDLGTQYF.

The J gene is TRBJ2-2, the V gene TRBV20-1; TCRdb calls TRBD2, which cannot be checked without DNA. This CDR3 contains 17 residues. Germline V gene lookup returns CDR1 DFQATT and CDR2 SNEGSKA (reference sequence). CDR3 sequence: CSARDSASGGNTGELFF.

V is TRBV5-1 and J is TRBJ2-7; TCRdb picks TRBD2, but there is no DNA to check that call. CDR3 length equals 14 residues. In germline, CDR1 is SGHRS, CDR2 YFSETQ. The CDR3 loop is CASSPTTSAGEQYF.

The J gene is TRBJ1-1, the V gene TRBV2; no DNA is available, so the TRBD1 call from TCRdb remains unchecked. The germline gives CDR1 SNHLY, CDR2 FYNNEI. The CDR3 totals 14 residues. CDR3: CASSDYGQGDKAFF.

V usage is TRBV7-8 and J usage is TRBJ2-5; TCRdb's D gene call, TRBD1, goes unchecked for lack of DNA. Germline CDR1 reads SGHVS; CDR2 reads FQNEAQ. This CDR3 spans 14 amino acids. The CDR3 protein is CASSLLRGLETQYF.

The chain has TRBV9 and TRBJ2-7. The CDR3 consists of 15 residues. The germline V gene encodes CDR1 SGDLS and CDR2 YYNGEE. The CDR3 is CASSVEPGKLYEQYF.

The chain carries TRBV3-1 and TRBJ2-3; without DNA, the TCRdb call of TRBD1 cannot be checked. Per the germline V gene, CDR1 is LGHDT and CDR2 is YNNKEL (reference sequence). This CDR3 spans 17 amino acids. The CDR3 region is CASSPYIPGQGADTQYF.

This rearrangement joins TRBV30 to TRBJ2-1; checking the TCRdb D call of TRBD2 is not possible without DNA. Germline loops: CDR1 GTSNPN, CDR2 SVGIG (reference sequence). The length of the CDR3 is 11 residues. CDR3 residues: CVGGVHNEQFF.

The genes are TRBV4-1 and TRBJ2-7; absent DNA, TCRdb's TRBD1 call cannot be checked. CDR1 and CDR2 (germline): MGHRA, YSYEKL. The CDR3 consists of 14 residues. CDR3 in amino acids: CASSPGAGSYEQYF.

The J gene is TRBJ2-1, the V gene TRBV4-2; there is no DNA to check the TCRdb D call of TRBD2. The CDR3 sequence is 17 residues long. Germline loops: CDR1 LGHNA, CDR2 YNFKEQ. The CDR3 is CASSQDPYGVSGNEQFF.

The chain recombines TRBV25-1 with TRBJ2-5; no DNA is available, so the TRBD1 call from TCRdb remains unchecked. This CDR3 region has 13 residues. Germline V gene sequence: CDR1 MGHDK, CDR2 SYGVNS. The CDR3 sequence: CASSEPGQETQYF.

The J gene is TRBJ2-7, the V gene TRBV7-2; checking the TCRdb D call of TRBD1 is not possible without DNA. The CDR3 extends over 15 amino acids. Germline lookup yields CDR1 SGHTA and CDR2 FQGNSA. CDR3: CASSSTRSRGYEQYF.

The J gene is TRBJ1-2, the V gene TRBV5-1; TCRdb lists TRBD1, though no DNA is available to test this call. CDR1 and CDR2 from the germline V gene are SGHRS and YFSETQ. The CDR3 sequence is 12 residues long. The CDR3 region is CASGTGDYGYTF.

The genes are TRBV27 and TRBJ2-1; TCRdb outputs TRBD1, but without DNA this stays unchecked. The V gene's germline CDR1 is MNHEY and CDR2 SMNVEV (reference sequence). The CDR3 consists of 16 residues. This CDR3 is CASSFLGRGAYNEQFF.

The rearrangement joins TRBV7-9 to TRBJ1-4. CDR1 and CDR2 (germline): SEHNR, FQNEAQ (reference sequence). The CDR3 consists of 13 residues. The CDR3 here is CASSQRMGEKLFF.

The chain combines TRBV15 with TRBJ2-5; TCRdb designates TRBD2, a call that cannot be tested without DNA. The CDR3 sequence is 16 residues long. The germline V gene encodes CDR1 LNHNV and CDR2 YYDKDF (reference sequence). The CDR3 here is CATSRPSGRARETQYF.

The V call is TRBV14, the J call TRBJ2-4; the TRBD1 assignment by TCRdb is unverifiable without DNA. The germline V gene encodes CDR1 SGHDN and CDR2 FVKESK. The CDR3 spans 12 residues. CDR3 region: CASSPRGNIQYF.

This chain connects TRBV5-1 to TRBJ2-3; the TCRdb D gene call, TRBD2, has no DNA to confirm it. The CDR3 length is 14 residues. Germline V CDR1 and CDR2: SGHRS, YFSETQ. CDR3 sequence: CASSFTSNVDTQYF.

V is TRBV6-5 and J is TRBJ2-7. This CDR3 contains 14 residues. Germline V gives CDR1 MNHEY, CDR2 SVGAGI. CDR3: CASSYSASSYEQYF.

The V gene is TRBV7-2, the J gene TRBJ1-1. Germline loops: CDR1 SGHTA, CDR2 FQGNSA. This CDR3 region has 13 residues. CDR3 protein: CASSFGVRTEAFF. The full variable domain, completed using reference TRBV7-2 and TRBJ1-1, is GAGVSQSPSNKVTEKGKDVELRCDPISGHTALYWYRQSLGQGLEFLIYFQGNSAPDKSGLPSDRFSAERTGGSVSTLTIQRTQQEDSAVYLCASSFGVRTEAFFGQGTRLTVV.

The chain is built from TRBV20-1 and TRBJ2-3; TCRdb picks TRBD2, but there is no DNA to check that call. The CDR3 extends over 15 amino acids. Germline V CDR1 and CDR2: DFQATT, SNEGSKA (reference sequence). Here the CDR3 reads CSARDRRAWADTQYF.

V and J are TRBV12-3 or TRBV12-4 and TRBJ2-1; TCRdb names TRBD1, which stays unverified in the absence of DNA. This CDR3 has 13 residues. CDR3 sequence reads: CASSLGRDREQFF.

The V call is TRBV7-8, the J call TRBJ1-2; TCRdb's assignment of TRBD1 cannot be checked, as there is no DNA. CDR3 length equals 14 residues. Looked up from germline, CDR1 is SGHVS and CDR2 is FQNEAQ. The CDR3 loop reads CASTPGRSNYGYTF.

The chain uses TRBV18 and TRBJ2-5. CDR3 length: 14 amino acids. Per germline, CDR1 KGHSH and CDR2 LQKENI. This chain's CDR3 is CASSPLLSQETQYF.

The rearrangement uses TRBV4-1 and TRBJ2-6. Germline V lookup: CDR1 MGHRA, CDR2 YSYEKL. The CDR3 totals 19 residues. This CDR3 is CASSQERQILRSGANVLTF.

The chain combines TRBV5-1 with TRBJ1-1; TCRdb's assignment of TRBD1 cannot be checked, as there is no DNA. The CDR3 is made up of 15 amino acids. Per germline, CDR1 SGHRS and CDR2 YFSETQ. The CDR3 spells CASRKGVDSAYEAFF.